These 21 T cell receptor beta chains were sequenced from one sample in a study of T-cell reconstitution after alpha-beta-depleted transplantation in children. Unique molecular identifiers were incorporated during preparation of the TCRbeta library. TCRdb processed the PCR reads anew with MiXCR; each CDR3 protein has one entry. The table has around 600,000 distinct CDR3 sequences, about 10% seen once. The starting material was PBMCs from the stem cell graft donor, obtained from the stem cell graft. The receptors originated from a human donor who donated a stem cell graft to a child with acute myeloid leukemia.

There are a few counts of this clonotype. The CDR3 DNA sequence: TGTGCCACCGGGTCCCGCTCTGGGGCCAACGTCCTGACTTTC. Residues: CATGSRSGANVLTF. The chain has TRBV15 and TRBJ2-6; D is unresolved. CDR1 and CDR2 from the germline V gene are LNHNV and YYDKDF (reference sequence). Trimming took off 8 bases at V and 0 bases at J, with 8 bases between the two ends. The CDR3 length is 14 residues. The variable domain in full, completed from reference TRBV15 and TRBJ2-6, reads DAMVIQNPRYQVTQFGKPVTLSCSQTLNHNVMYWYQQKSSQAPKLLFHYYDKDFNNEADTPDNFQSRRPNTSFCFLDIRSPGLGDTAMYLCATGSRSGANVLTFGAGSRLTVL.

This clonotype was observed a handful of times. The chain uses TRBV5-1 and TRBJ1-1; the D is unclear. Trimming pared 5 bases from V and 0 bases from J, leaving 8 bases between. Looked up from germline, CDR1 is SGHRS and CDR2 is YFSETQ. This CDR3 is 13 amino acids long. The CDR3 region is CASSTDLNTEAFF. For the CDR3, the DNA is TGCGCCAGCAGTACAGATTTGAACACTGAAGCTTTCTTT. The full variable domain, its missing parts supplied by reference TRBV5-1 and TRBJ1-1, is KAGVTQTPRYLIKTRGQQVTLSCSPISGHRSVSWYQQTPGQGLQFLFEYFSETQRNKGNFPGRFSGRQFSNSRSEMNVSTLELGDSALYLCASSTDLNTEAFFGQGTRLTVV.

This clonotype was seen a few times. The V gene is TRBV7-2, the J gene TRBJ2-2, with D unclear. The V end lost 7 bases, the J end lost 5 bases, and 5 bases lay between the germline ends. The CDR3 covers 11 residues. Germline V gene lookup returns CDR1 SGHTA and CDR2 FQGNSA. The CDR3 here is CASMQTGELFF. CDR3 bases: TGTGCCAGCATGCAGACCGGGGAGCTGTTTTTT.

The V and J genes are TRBV9 and TRBJ1-4; D may be TRBD1 (5 bases). In germline, CDR1 is SGDLS, CDR2 YYNGEE. The CDR3 spans 13 residues. Trimming left V 5 bases short and J 3 bases short, with 8 bases between. Here the CDR3 DNA reads TGTGCCAGCAGAGGGGCTTCTAATGAAAAACTGTTTTTT. It encodes CASRGASNEKLFF.

The V call is TRBV7-6, the J call TRBJ2-2; 11 bases are a match to TRBD2. The CDR3 has 18 amino acids. V dropped 3 bases and J dropped 1; count of bases not matched to a gene: 7. The germline gives CDR1 SGHVS, CDR2 FNYEAQ. CDR3 nucleotide sequence: TGTGCCAGCAGCTTGGCTAGGGGACTAGCGGAGAACACCGGGGAGCTGTTTTTT. Translated: CASSLARGLAENTGELFF.

This clonotype has only a few counts. This sequence joins TRBV7-4 and TRBJ2-1; 12 nucleotides align to TRBD1. This CDR3 is 16 amino acids long. Trimming took 5 bases from V and 8 from J; bases not matched to a gene: 10. CDR1 and CDR2 (germline): SGHVT, SQSDAQ. The CDR3 DNA reads TGTGCCAGCAGCCGACTCCGGGACAGGGGGCCTGATGAGCAGTTCTTC. Protein: CASSRLRDRGPDEQFF.

This clonotype occurred a few times. The chain carries TRBV2 and TRBJ1-3; 7 bases fit TRBD1. V was clipped by 0 bases and J by 4 bases; unmatched bases: 12. The CDR3 sequence is 18 residues long. In germline, CDR1 is SNHLY, CDR2 FYNNEI. CDR3: CASSEAETGLLGGNTIYF. CDR3 sequence (DNA): TGTGCCAGCAGTGAAGCTGAGACAGGGCTTTTGGGGGGAAACACCATATATTTT.

This clonotype was seen more than once but under ten times. The chain couples TRBV7-9 to TRBJ2-5; TRBD1 matches at 7 bases. This CDR3 region has 15 residues. V lost 2 bases and J lost 2; bases outside the gene matches: 5. The germline V gene has CDR1 SEHNR and CDR2 FQNEAQ (reference sequence). CDR3: CASSLNPGQQETQYF. CDR3 coding DNA: TGTGCCAGCAGCTTAAATCCGGGACAGCAAGAGACCCAGTACTTC.

In this sample, this clonotype turned up many times. V is TRBV24-1 and J is TRBJ1-5; 7 bases map to TRBD1. The CDR3 runs to 16 residues. Germline V lookup: CDR1 KGHDR, CDR2 SFDVKD. V was pared by 9 bases and J by 1 base, with 11 bases of the junction left unmatched. For the CDR3, the DNA is TGTGCCACCGAATCCGGGGCAGGGGGGAGCAATCAGCCCCAGCATTTT. Encoded protein: CATESGAGGSNQPQHF.

The rearrangement uses TRBV28 and TRBJ2-2, with a tentative D call TRBD2 (6 bases). CDR3 length equals 17 residues. V lost 1 base, J lost 1 base, and 13 bases lay in between. Germline loops: CDR1 MDHEN, CDR2 SYDVKM. The CDR3 sequence is CASSLSRLDRNTGELFF. The CDR3 DNA reads as TGTGCCAGCAGTTTATCCCGACTAGACAGGAACACCGGGGAGCTGTTTTTT.

The genes are TRBV7-2 and TRBJ2-3; a possible D gene is TRBD2 (7 bases). CDR3 length equals 16 residues. Trimming left V 5 bases short and J 3 bases short, with 18 bases between. Germline CDR1 is SGHTA and CDR2 is FQGNSA. CDR3 in amino acids: CASSLLGGGGTDTQYF. The CDR3 DNA reads as TGTGCCAGCAGCCTACTTGGCGGGGGCGGGACAGATACGCAGTATTTT.

This clonotype was found a few times. The chain employs TRBV6-2 or TRBV6-3 and TRBJ2-1, with a possible D match to TRBD2 (6 bases). The CDR3 runs 16 residues. The germline gives CDR1 MNHEY, CDR2 SVGEGT. V gave up 1 base and J gave up 7 bases, with 17 bases separating them. In DNA, the CDR3 is TGTGCCAGCAGTTACTTAGTCGGAGGGCGTTTGAATGAGCAGTTCTTC. Encoded protein: CASSYLVGGRLNEQFF.

This clonotype has ten or more counts. The chain couples TRBV29-1 to TRBJ1-1; the D is unclear. Deletions cut 1 base from V and 3 bases from J, with 9 bases between. Germline values: CDR1 SQVTM, CDR2 ANQGSEA. The CDR3 contains 13 residues. CDR3 sequence reads: CSVEVDKDTEAFF. The CDR3 DNA reads as TGCAGCGTTGAAGTCGACAAGGACACTGAAGCTTTCTTT.

This clonotype was observed at least ten times. CDR3 sequence (DNA): TGTGCCAGCAGCTTAGCGTATAGCTCCTACAATGAGCAGTTCTTC. Residues: CASSLAYSSYNEQFF. The gene calls are TRBV7-6 and TRBJ2-1; D is uncertain. The ends were cut back, 0 bases at V and 0 bases at J, with 6 bases in the middle. This CDR3 is built from 15 residues. Germline CDR1 is SGHVS and CDR2 is FNYEAQ.

This clonotype was seen a few times. The rearrangement joins TRBV5-1 to TRBJ2-3; 7 positions match TRBD1. V lost 1 base and J lost 0; bases outside the gene matches: 2. The V gene's germline CDR1 is SGHRS and CDR2 YFSETQ. The CDR3 consists of 15 residues. Written as DNA, the CDR3 is TGCGCCAGCAGCTTGCAGGGGGATAGCACAGATACGCAGTATTTT. It yields the protein CASSLQGDSTDTQYF. The variable domain in full, with the rest retrieved from reference TRBV5-1 and TRBJ2-3, is KAGVTQTPRYLIKTRGQQVTLSCSPISGHRSVSWYQQTPGQGLQFLFEYFSETQRNKGNFPGRFSGRQFSNSRSEMNVSTLELGDSALYLCASSLQGDSTDTQYFGPGTRLTVL.

This clonotype was detected ten times or more. The chain recombines TRBV7-3 with TRBJ2-6, with D maybe TRBD1 (5 bases). This CDR3 is built from 16 residues. In germline, CDR1 is SGHTA, CDR2 FQGTGA. V lost 2 bases and J 0 bases, leaving 8 bases between the germline ends. CDR3 sequence: CASSLQGSSGANVLTF. DNA for the CDR3: TGTGCCAGCAGCTTACAGGGTAGCTCTGGGGCCAACGTCCTGACTTTC.

V gene TRBV5-1 combines with J gene TRBJ1-1; perhaps TRBD1 as D (6 bases). The germline V gene has CDR1 SGHRS and CDR2 YFSETQ. The length of the CDR3 is 15 residues. V dropped 0 bases and J dropped 4 bases, with 13 bases sitting between them. The chain's CDR3 is CASSLVMGARTEAFF. CDR3 sequence (DNA): TGCGCCAGCAGCTTGGTAATGGGGGCCCGCACTGAAGCTTTCTTT.

This clonotype was seen only a few times. The chain links TRBV29-1 to TRBJ2-4; TRBD2 is a possible D gene (5 bases). The V gene's germline CDR1 is SQVTM and CDR2 ANQGSEA. Trimming took 1 base from V and 1 from J, leaving 8 bases between them. This CDR3 has 14 residues. For the CDR3, the DNA is TGCAGCGTTGAAGGGACTGTGGCCAAAAACATTCAGTACTTC. Residues: CSVEGTVAKNIQYF.

The genes are TRBV7-2 and TRBJ2-5; maybe TRBD1 (5 bases). Deletions cut 3 bases from V and 1 base from J, with 9 bases between. This CDR3 is built from 14 residues. Germline V gives CDR1 SGHTA, CDR2 FQGNSA. In nucleotides, the CDR3 is TGTGCCAGCAGCTTCAATCAGGGCCAAGAGACCCAGTACTTC. Its protein is CASSFNQGQETQYF.

The table lists this clonotype with a few counts. This chain uses TRBV20-1 with TRBJ2-1; the D gene could be TRBD1 or TRBD2 (5 bases each). This CDR3 is 15 amino acids long. Per germline, CDR1 DFQATT and CDR2 SNEGSKA (reference sequence). Trimming left V 1 base short and J 5 bases short, with 15 bases between. The CDR3 region is CSARAAPGTNNEQFF. For the CDR3, the DNA is TGCAGTGCTAGAGCCGCCCCAGGGACGAACAATGAGCAGTTCTTC.

This clonotype came up many times. The V and J genes are TRBV25-1 and TRBJ2-5, with 13 bases aligning to TRBD2. The germline V gene has CDR1 MGHDK and CDR2 SYGVNS. This CDR3 has 17 residues. The V and J ends lost 1 base and 5 bases, in that order; junction bases with no gene match: 7. Here the CDR3 reads CASSESSILAGGETQYF. CDR3 in DNA: TGTGCCAGCAGTGAATCTAGTATACTAGCGGGAGGGGAGACCCAGTACTTC.